This entry features one T cell receptor beta chain sequence. Data came from immunoSEQ multiplex PCR; TCRdb stores just in-frame clones and leaves some out. This table holds around 160,000 clones, around four fifths found once. The data belong to a study of cytomegalovirus exposure and HLA in healthy donors. The CDR3 sequence is 13 residues long. Germline V gene data show CDR1 as SGHRS and CDR2 as YFSETQ. Deletions cut 3 bases from V and 1 base from J, with 7 bases between. The receptor comes from a man between 25 and 39 years old in good health and CMV-seropositive. Sample: PBMCs. This sequence joins TRBV5-1 and TRBJ2-5; D gene uncertain. CDR3 sequence reads: CASSYILQETQYF. The CDR3 DNA is TGCGCCAGCAGCTACATCCTCCAAGAGACCCAGTACTTC.